The 15 T cell receptor beta chains below come from one sample, sequenced in a study of regulatory T cells in long-lasting Graves disease (dated by TCRdb to about 2021). The library relied on multiplex PCR. The reads were generated on an Illumina HiSeq 4000. To build TCR beta libraries, CDR3 regions were amplified by Arm-PCR using iRepertoire HTBI primers. TCRdb reworked the public reads: Q25 trimming with fastp, MiXCR clone assembly, productive beta chains retained. Every entry covers one CDR3 protein and lists the most common genes and DNA from its rows. Within this sample are about 470,000 distinct CDR3 sequences, with more than 13% of them counted one time only. Over 15% of the sample lies in the top ten. Interpreted using the paper, the time point label stands for: newly diagnosed GD, antithyroid drugs for less than 3 months. For both TCR sequencing and RNA sequencing, RNA was extracted from PBMCs using TRIzol.

In addition, the sample was reused for a study of T cells in Graves' hyperthyroidism and ophthalmopathy.

Specimen: peripheral blood mononuclear cells (PBMCs), collected at new diagnosis, from a patient treated with antithyroid drugs. These receptors came from a woman aged 25 to 39 with Graves disease. Donor details come from another sample of the same person, matched by shared clones.

J is TRBJ2-3 and V is TRBV19; either TRBD1 or TRBD2 may fit D (5 bases each). V gave up 11 bases and J gave up 1 base, with 19 bases separating them. The CDR3 sequence is 15 residues long. CDR1 and CDR2 from the germline V gene are LNHDA and SQIVND (reference sequence). The CDR3, as DNA: TGTGCCCGAGAGGGGCCCCCGAGGGGCACAGATACGCAGTATTTT. It is translated as CAREGPPRGTDTQYF.

At least ten counts were recorded for this clonotype. J is TRBJ2-7 and V is TRBV6-1; the D gene could be TRBD1 or TRBD2 (5 bases each). The germline V and J ends were trimmed by 9 bases and 4 bases, with 16 bases remaining between them. The CDR3 length is 13 residues. Germline assignment: CDR1 MNHNS and CDR2 SASEGT. CDR3 nucleotides: TGTGCCAGTAGGGACCTCGCGCGATACGAGCAGTACTTC. This encodes CASRDLARYEQYF.

The genes are TRBV20-1 and TRBJ2-4; 8 bases line up with TRBD1. Germline trimming cut 6 bases from V and 0 bases from J; bases unmatched to any gene: 13. This CDR3 has 17 amino acids. From germline, CDR1 is DFQATT and CDR2 SNEGSKA (reference sequence). In DNA, the CDR3 is TGCAGTGCGTCCATCCTAGCCGGGACAGGAGCCAAAAACATTCAGTACTTC. This sequence encodes CSASILAGTGAKNIQYF.

This clonotype was counted ten times or more. The chain has TRBV5-1 and TRBJ1-1; a possible D gene is TRBD1 (5 bases). V lost 0 bases and J lost 10, with 13 bases in between. CDR3 length: 13 amino acids. Germline CDR1 SGHRS, CDR2 YFSETQ. The CDR3 loop reads CASSLGQGGRAFF. The CDR3 DNA follows: TGCGCCAGCAGCTTGGGGCAGGGCGGGCGAGCTTTCTTT.

This clonotype was seen at least ten times. The gene calls are TRBV5-1 and TRBJ2-1, with a weak D call TRBD2 (5 bases). Germline V lookup: CDR1 SGHRS, CDR2 YFSETQ. The V end was cut by 4 bases, the J end by 10 bases, with 15 bases between. There are 13 residues in the CDR3. In nucleotides, the CDR3 is TGCGCCAGCAGCACATCCGGGAACACCGAGCAGTTCTTC. Its protein product is CASSTSGNTEQFF.

The genes are TRBV24-1 and TRBJ2-3; TRBD2 agrees at 9 bases. CDR3 length: 15 residues. After removal of 3 bases from V and 4 bases from J, the junction contained 4 bases not matched to a gene. CDR1 is KGHDR, CDR2 SFDVKD, per germline. For the CDR3, the DNA is TGTGCCACCAGTGATCCAGCGGGAGGTCCAGATACGCAGTATTTT. Encoded protein: CATSDPAGGPDTQYF.

CDR3 nucleotides: TGCAGCGTTGAAGCGGAAGGGGGCTACGGCTACACCTTC. Translating it yields CSVEAEGGYGYTF. The V call is TRBV29-1, the J call TRBJ1-2; 7 bases line up with TRBD1. Trimming cost V 1 base and J 8 bases; bases outside gene matches: 7. This CDR3 is built from 13 residues. The germline gives CDR1 SQVTM, CDR2 ANQGSEA.

The chain uses TRBV2 and TRBJ1-6; the D is unclear. V dropped 8 bases and J dropped 4 bases, with 24 bases sitting between them. CDR1 is SNHLY, CDR2 FYNNEI, per germline. The CDR3 extends over 18 amino acids. The CDR3 spells CASLNPELGSFYNSPLHF. In DNA form, the CDR3 reads TGTGCCAGCCTAAACCCCGAGTTGGGGTCCTTTTATAATTCACCCCTCCACTTT. The full variable domain, its missing parts supplied by reference TRBV2 and TRBJ1-6, is EPEVTQTPSHQVTQMGQEVILRCVPISNHLYFYWYRQILGQKVEFLVSFYNNEISEKSEIFDDQFSVERPDGSNFTLKIRSTKLEDSAMYFCASLNPELGSFYNSPLHFGNGTRLTVT.

This clonotype was seen many times. The V gene is TRBV11-2, the J gene TRBJ2-3, with 8 bases that match TRBD2. Germline loops: CDR1 SGHAT, CDR2 FQNNGV. J gave up 3 bases and V 5 bases, and 4 bases lay outside the gene matches. CDR3 length: 14 residues. The CDR3 DNA follows: TGTGCCAGCAGCACTAGCGGAGTAACAGATACGCAGTATTTT. As protein: CASSTSGVTDTQYF.

The chain recombines TRBV4-1 with TRBJ1-4; D unclear. Germline V lookup: CDR1 MGHRA, CDR2 YSYEKL. Deletions cut 6 bases from V and 8 bases from J, with 10 bases between. This CDR3 spans 12 amino acids. The CDR3 is CASRDLGEKLFF. The CDR3 DNA is TGCGCCAGCAGGGATTTAGGAGAAAAACTGTTTTTT.

This clonotype was detected ten times or more. This chain connects TRBV30 to TRBJ1-2; TRBD1 might be the D (5 bases). The germline V and J ends were trimmed by 5 bases and 5 bases, with 15 bases remaining between them. CDR1 GTSNPN and CDR2 SVGIG come from the germline V gene (reference sequence). CDR3 length: 13 residues. CDR3 DNA: TGTGCCTGGGGAAATGGGGGATTTTATGGCTACACCTTC. It translates to CAWGNGGFYGYTF.

The sample holds many counts of this clonotype. The genes are TRBV7-9 and TRBJ2-2; the match to TRBD1 covers 10 bases. The V and J ends lost 5 bases and 2 bases, in that order; junction bases with no gene match: 8. The length of the CDR3 is 17 residues. Germline lookup yields CDR1 SEHNR and CDR2 FQNEAQ (reference sequence). The CDR3 sequence is CASSVTGTGVNTGELFF. The CDR3 nucleotides are TGTGCCAGCAGCGTTACCGGGACAGGGGTTAACACCGGGGAGCTGTTTTTT.

The chain uses TRBV5-1 and TRBJ2-1; D is uncertain. V gave up 6 bases and J gave up 5 bases, with 18 bases separating them. Germline values: CDR1 SGHRS, CDR2 YFSETQ. The CDR3 is 15 amino acids. CDR3 in DNA: TGCGCCAGCAACGGGCGGCCCCCCTCGAACAATGAGCAGTTCTTC. The encoded protein is CASNGRPPSNNEQFF.

This clonotype was counted ten times or more. The chain employs TRBV2 and TRBJ1-2; tentative D call: TRBD1 (6 bases). V lost 3 bases and J lost 4, with 12 bases in between. Germline V gives CDR1 SNHLY, CDR2 FYNNEI. This CDR3 contains 14 residues. The CDR3 DNA sequence: TGTGCCAGCAGTGACCTGGGGGCGCTCTATGGCTACACCTTC. This codes for CASSDLGALYGYTF.

This clonotype was seen at least ten times. The CDR3, as DNA: TGTGCCTGGAGTCCTGAGGAGGGGGGCCAAGGCTACGAGCAGTACTTC. It codes for CAWSPEEGGQGYEQYF. The rearrangement joins TRBV30 to TRBJ2-7, with D possibly being TRBD1 or TRBD2 (6 bases each). The CDR3 loop spans 16 amino acids. CDR1 and CDR2 from the germline V gene are GTSNPN and SVGIG (reference sequence). Trimming stripped 2 bases from V and 3 bases from J, with 20 bases between. The full variable domain, with the rest looked up from reference TRBV30 and TRBJ2-7, is SQTIHQWPATLVQPVGSPLSLECTVEGTSNPNLYWYRQAAGRGLQLLFYSVGIGQISSEVPQNLSASRPQDRQFILSSKKLLLSDSGFYLCAWSPEEGGQGYEQYFGPGTRLTVT.